The next 14 T cell receptor beta chains were all read from a single sample in a study of neoadjuvant anti-PD-1 for oral cavity cancer. Time point: after neoadjuvant nivolumab, at surgical resection. Generated by immunoSEQ multiplex PCR, the TCRdb table keeps only in-frame clones and is missing some. There are about 72,000 clones in the sample; 80% to 90% occur only once, and more than 3% lies in the top ten. The sequences come from PBMCs, collected after nivolumab (anti-PD-1) treatment. All receptors derive from a person between 40 and 79 years old with oral cavity squamous cell carcinoma.

The rearrangement uses TRBV2 and TRBJ2-1, with 9 nucleotides matching TRBD2. Germline CDR1 SNHLY, CDR2 FYNNEI. There are 13 residues in the CDR3. The trim removed 8 bases at V and 7 bases at J, leaving 6 bases unmatched. CDR3 amino acids: CASGITSGNEQFF. The CDR3 nucleotides are TGTGCCAGCGGTATAACTAGCGGGAATGAGCAGTTCTTC.

The gene calls are TRBV30 and TRBJ2-1; D remains ambiguous. V was shortened by 0 bases and J by 7 bases, with 10 bases between the two germline ends. Germline V gives CDR1 GTSNPN, CDR2 SVGIG (reference sequence). The CDR3 covers 13 residues. The DNA for the CDR3 is TGTGCCTGGAGTGTATTCCTGGGGAATGAGCAGTTCTTC. This gives the protein CAWSVFLGNEQFF.

For this clone: One end of the junction varies from germline; a read error may be responsible. The V and J genes are TRBV7-7 and TRBJ2-5; D perhaps matches TRBD2 (5 bases). CDR3 length equals 14 residues. Germline CDR1 SSHAT, CDR2 FNYEAQ (reference sequence). The CDR3: CASSRGNSGETQYF. CDR3 DNA: TGTGCTAGCAGCAGAGGGAATTCGGGGGAGACCCAGTACTTC.

The rearrangement joins TRBV6-4 to TRBJ2-3; 7 bases are a match to TRBD2. CDR3 length: 18 residues. V lost 2 bases, J lost 0 bases, and 11 bases stayed unmatched. Germline lookup yields CDR1 MRHNA and CDR2 SNTAGT. CDR3 bases: TGTGCCAGCAGTGACGGGAGGAGCGGGGTTACTAGCACAGATACGCAGTATTTT. The encoded protein is CASSDGRSGVTSTDTQYF.

The rearrangement joins TRBV19 to TRBJ1-4; unclear D gene. The CDR3 spans 14 residues. Germline V gives CDR1 LNHDA, CDR2 SQIVND (reference sequence). With 1 base removed from V and 10 bases from J, the gap between germline ends came to 13 bases. The CDR3 spells CASSIAVGDPKLFF. The CDR3 nucleotides read TGTGCCAGTAGTATAGCAGTCGGCGACCCAAAACTGTTTTTT.

The chain employs TRBV19 and TRBJ2-7; D gene uncertain. Germline V gene data show CDR1 as LNHDA and CDR2 as SQIVND (reference sequence). V was cut by 6 bases and J by 3 bases, with 12 bases left in between. The CDR3 consists of 13 residues. In DNA, the CDR3 is TGTGCCAGTAGCCCCCCGTCGGGCTACGAGCAGTACTTC. Its translation is CASSPPSGYEQYF.

J is TRBJ2-3 and V is TRBV7-2; TRBD2 matches at 12 bases. The length of the CDR3 is 16 residues. CDR1 and CDR2 from the germline V gene are SGHTA and FQGNSA. V lost 5 bases, J lost 0 bases, and 3 bases stayed unmatched. The CDR3 sequence: CASSTGLAGSTDTQYF. DNA for the CDR3: TGTGCCAGCAGCACCGGACTAGCGGGAAGCACAGATACGCAGTATTTT.

J is TRBJ2-1 and V is TRBV6-5; 9 positions match TRBD2. Germline values: CDR1 MNHEY, CDR2 SVGAGI. Germline trimming cut 5 bases from V and 11 bases from J; bases unmatched to any gene: 10. CDR3 size: 14 residues. The CDR3 DNA is TGTGCCAGCAGTGGTTTCGGCCTAGCGGGAAAGCAGTTCTTC. This gives the protein CASSGFGLAGKQFF.

This clone turned up a few times. V gene TRBV30 combines with J gene TRBJ2-1, with a weak D call TRBD1 (5 bases). This CDR3 spans 16 amino acids. Germline V gene sequence: CDR1 GTSNPN, CDR2 SVGIG (reference sequence). V was trimmed by 2 bases and J by 0 bases, leaving 14 bases between them. The CDR3 bases are TGTGCCTGGAGTCAGACACGACAGAGCTCCTACAATGAGCAGTTCTTC. As protein: CAWSQTRQSSYNEQFF. Variable domain in full (rest from reference TRBV30 and TRBJ2-1): SQTIHQWPATLVQPVGSPLSLECTVEGTSNPNLYWYRQAAGRGLQLLFYSVGIGQISSEVPQNLSASRPQDRQFILSSKKLLLSDSGFYLCAWSQTRQSSYNEQFFGPGTRLTVL.

This clone was seen more than once but under ten times. The CDR3 reads CASSWRPGSEAFF. Written as DNA, the CDR3 is TGTGCCAGCAGTTGGCGACCAGGTAGTGAAGCTTTCTTT. This sequence joins TRBV27 and TRBJ1-1; unclear D gene. Trimming removed 4 bases from V and 7 bases from J, with 13 bases in between. This CDR3 spans 13 amino acids. From germline, CDR1 is MNHEY and CDR2 SMNVEV (reference sequence).

The V gene is TRBV10-1, the J gene TRBJ2-7; D might be TRBD1 (6 bases). Germline V CDR1 and CDR2: WNHNN, SYGVQD (reference sequence). Trimming took off 8 bases at V and 7 bases at J, with 21 bases between the two ends. The CDR3 runs to 14 residues. DNA of the CDR3: TGCGCCAGCTCTGAGACAGGTGCCTCGACGGAGCAGTACTTC. Protein sequence: CASSETGASTEQYF.

The chain couples TRBV9 to TRBJ1-1, with D possibly being TRBD1 (5 bases). Deletions cut 4 bases from V and 2 bases from J, with 12 bases between. CDR1 SGDLS and CDR2 YYNGEE come from the germline V gene. The CDR3 consists of 14 residues. The CDR3 DNA reads as TGTGCCAGCAGCCCGGGGGAGCTTAACACTGAAGCTTTCTTT. Encoded protein: CASSPGELNTEAFF.

The chain employs TRBV19 and TRBJ2-1; 11 bases are shared with TRBD2. Germline lookup yields CDR1 LNHDA and CDR2 SQIVND (reference sequence). Germline trimming cut 6 bases from V and 7 bases from J; bases unmatched to any gene: 8. This CDR3 has 15 residues. This CDR3 reads CASRPGTSGTNEQFF. As DNA, the CDR3 is TGTGCCAGTAGACCCGGGACTAGCGGTACTAATGAGCAGTTCTTC. Full variable domain (remainder filled in from reference TRBV19 and TRBJ2-1): DGGITQSPKYLFRKEGQNVTLSCEQNLNHDAMYWYRQDPGQGLRLIYYSQIVNDFQKGDIAEGYSVSREKKESFPLTVTSAQKNPTAFYLCASRPGTSGTNEQFFGPGTRLTVL.

V and J are TRBV7-3 and TRBJ2-2; D is possibly TRBD2 (6 bases). Trimming took off 4 bases at V and 1 base at J, with 7 bases between the two ends. The CDR3 runs to 14 residues. Germline CDR1 and CDR2: SGHTA and FQGTGA. The CDR3 reads CASSSGLNTGELFF. The CDR3 DNA sequence: TGTGCCAGCAGCTCGGGACTGAACACCGGGGAGCTGTTTTTT.